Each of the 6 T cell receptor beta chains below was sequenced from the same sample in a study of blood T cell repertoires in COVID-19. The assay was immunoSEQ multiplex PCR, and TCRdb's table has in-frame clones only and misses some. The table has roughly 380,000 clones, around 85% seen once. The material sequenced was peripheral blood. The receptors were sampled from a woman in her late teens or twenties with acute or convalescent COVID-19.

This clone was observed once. CDR3 in DNA: TGCAGTGCTAGTCAGGGGGGGAACACTGAAGCTTTCTTT. This codes for CSASQGGNTEAFF. The chain links TRBV20-1 to TRBJ1-1; 7 bases line up with TRBD1. The trim removed 3 bases at V and 1 base at J, leaving 2 bases unmatched. The CDR3 is 13 residues long. The germline CDR1 and CDR2 sequences are DFQATT and SNEGSKA (reference sequence).

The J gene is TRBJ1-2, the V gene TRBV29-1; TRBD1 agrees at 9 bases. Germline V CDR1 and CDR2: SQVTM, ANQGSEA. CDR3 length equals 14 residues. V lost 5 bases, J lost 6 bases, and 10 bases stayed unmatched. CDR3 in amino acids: CSVYLDRGSDGYTF. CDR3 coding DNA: TGCAGCGTTTACTTGGACAGGGGATCGGATGGCTACACCTTC.

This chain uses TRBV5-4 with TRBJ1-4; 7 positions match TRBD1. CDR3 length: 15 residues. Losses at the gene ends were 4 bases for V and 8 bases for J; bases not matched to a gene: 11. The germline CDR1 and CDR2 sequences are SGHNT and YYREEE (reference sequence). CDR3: CASSLNTGVEEKLFF. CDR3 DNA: TGTGCCAGCAGCCTCAATACAGGGGTGGAGGAAAAACTGTTTTTT.

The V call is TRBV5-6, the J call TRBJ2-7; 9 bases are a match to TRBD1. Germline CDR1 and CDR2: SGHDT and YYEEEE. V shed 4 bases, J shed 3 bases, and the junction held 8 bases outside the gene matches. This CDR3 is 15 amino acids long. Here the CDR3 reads CASSLMTGGSYEQYF. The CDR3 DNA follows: TGTGCCAGCAGCCTGATGACAGGGGGTAGCTACGAGCAGTACTTC.

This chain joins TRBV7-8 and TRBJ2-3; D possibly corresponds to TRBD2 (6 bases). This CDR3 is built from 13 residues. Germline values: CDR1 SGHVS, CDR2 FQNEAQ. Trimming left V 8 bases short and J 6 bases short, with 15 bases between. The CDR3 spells CASSRSGGDTQYF. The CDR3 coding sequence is TGTGCCAGCTCCCGTAGCGGCGGGGATACGCAGTATTTT.

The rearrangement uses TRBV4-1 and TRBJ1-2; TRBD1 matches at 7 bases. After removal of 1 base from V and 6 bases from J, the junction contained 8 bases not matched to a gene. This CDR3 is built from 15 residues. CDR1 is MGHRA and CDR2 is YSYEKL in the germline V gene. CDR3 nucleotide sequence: TGCGCCAGCAGCCAAGGGTGGGGACAGCGGAATGGCTACACCTTC. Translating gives CASSQGWGQRNGYTF.